The 17 T cell receptor beta chains reported below all come from one sample, sequenced in a study of glioma-infiltrating T cells after dendritic cell vaccination. TCRdb's table, derived via immunoSEQ multiplex PCR, lists solely in-frame clones and lacks some. The sample lists roughly 80,000 clones, approximately 90% occurring once. Here the sequenced sample was blood, taken before dendritic cell vaccination. The receptors here all came from a human donor with glioblastoma.

As regards this clone: No DNA is shown, since the ends of the CDR3 on it are uncertain; the CDR3 is the one TCRdb lists. The chain carries TRBV7-8 and TRBJ1-3; TRBD1, the table's D call, lacks a check against the DNA. The CDR3 is 13 residues long, counting both termini. Germline-derived CDR1 and CDR2 are SGHVS and FQNEAQ. CDR3 loop: CASSFGQGNTIYF.

CDR3 residues: CASSRSRTATYNEQFF. CDR3 nucleotide sequence: TGCGCCAGCAGCCGGAGTAGGACTGCCACCTACAATGAGCAGTTCTTC. V is TRBV4-1 and J is TRBJ2-1; the D gene is possibly TRBD2 (5 bases). Between the trimmed V and J ends, which lost 4 bases and 2 bases, there was a span of 15 bases. Germline assignment: CDR1 MGHRA and CDR2 YSYEKL. The CDR3 is 16 amino acids.

CDR3: CASSIRDRTTEAFF. DNA of the CDR3: TGTGCCAGTAGTATCCGGGACAGGACCACTGAAGCTTTCTTT. This sequence joins TRBV19 and TRBJ1-1; 8 nucleotides agree with TRBD1. The CDR3 length is 14 residues. Germline values: CDR1 LNHDA, CDR2 SQIVND (reference sequence). V lost 3 bases, J lost 4 bases, and 4 bases stayed unmatched.

This chain uses TRBV10-3 with TRBJ1-1, with D tentatively TRBD1 (6 bases). The CDR3 loop spans 15 amino acids. Germline-derived CDR1 and CDR2 are ENHRY and SYGVKD. Trimming left V 5 bases short and J 7 bases short, with 20 bases between. This CDR3 reads CAISTPGPKGGEAFF. In nucleotides, the CDR3 is TGTGCCATCAGTACACCCGGGCCCAAAGGGGGTGAAGCTTTCTTT.

The V call is TRBV2, the J call TRBJ1-2, with D tentatively TRBD1 (6 bases). The germline V and J ends were trimmed by 6 bases and 6 bases, with 14 bases remaining between them. The germline CDR1 and CDR2 sequences are SNHLY and FYNNEI. This CDR3 comprises 13 residues. CDR3 sequence: CASRIQGWDGYTF. The CDR3 nucleotides are TGTGCCAGCAGGATACAGGGTTGGGATGGCTACACCTTC.

This clone was seen just once. The chain recombines TRBV14 with TRBJ2-7, with D possibly matching TRBD2 (7 bases). CDR1 is SGHDN and CDR2 is FVKESK in the germline V gene. V dropped 1 base and J dropped 2 bases, with 12 bases sitting between them. CDR3 size: 15 residues. The CDR3 DNA is TGTGCCAGCAGCCAAGGAGGGGGGGGGACCTACGAGCAGTACTTC. It is translated as CASSQGGGGTYEQYF.

The chain couples TRBV9 to TRBJ1-4, with a weak D call TRBD1 (5 bases). The CDR3 contains 14 residues. Trimming took off 0 bases at V and 6 bases at J, with 9 bases between the two ends. In germline, CDR1 is SGDLS, CDR2 YYNGEE. The CDR3 protein is CASSVEGVDEKLFF. In nucleotides, the CDR3 is TGTGCCAGCAGCGTAGAAGGGGTAGATGAAAAACTGTTTTTT.

The CDR3 bases are TGTGCCAGCAGTGATCGGGGAAATTTTCCCTACGAGCAGTACTTC. Its translation is CASSDRGNFPYEQYF. The chain joins TRBV2 to TRBJ2-7, with a possible D match to TRBD2 (5 bases). The CDR3 has 15 amino acids. The V end was cut by 3 bases, the J end by 2 bases, with 14 bases between. CDR1 is SNHLY and CDR2 is FYNNEI in the germline V gene.

A few counts support this clone. This sequence joins TRBV5-1 and TRBJ2-3, with D unclear. V lost 2 bases to trimming and J lost 2 bases, with 3 bases between them. The germline CDR1 and CDR2 sequences are SGHRS and YFSETQ. The CDR3 covers 12 residues. This CDR3 reads CASSFFTDTQYF. CDR3 sequence (DNA): TGCGCCAGCAGCTTCTTCACAGATACGCAGTATTTT.

The chain employs TRBV6-1 and TRBJ2-1; 12 bases fit TRBD2. The length of the CDR3 is 15 residues. Germline V gene data show CDR1 as MNHNS and CDR2 as SASEGT. V was pared by 6 bases and J by 8 bases, with 8 bases of the junction left unmatched. CDR3 loop: CASRRLAGVAHEQFF. DNA for the CDR3: TGTGCCAGCAGAAGACTAGCGGGAGTTGCGCATGAGCAGTTCTTC.

The chain joins TRBV29-1 to TRBJ2-7, with TRBD2 identical over 7 bases. Germline CDR1 and CDR2: SQVTM and ANQGSEA. CDR3 length equals 12 residues. Germline trimming cut 5 bases from V and 0 bases from J; bases unmatched to any gene: 1. The CDR3 DNA follows: TGCAGCGTTTCTAGCGGCTCCTACGAGCAGTACTTC. This translates into CSVSSGSYEQYF.

CDR3 coding DNA: TGTGCCAGCAGCCCGGACAGGATCGCGCCAAGGGAAAAACTGTTTTTT. Encoded protein: CASSPDRIAPREKLFF. The J gene is TRBJ1-4, the V gene TRBV5-4; TRBD1 agrees at 7 bases. Trimming cost V 4 bases and J 8 bases; bases outside gene matches: 14. This CDR3 has 16 residues. Looked up from germline, CDR1 is SGHNT and CDR2 is YYREEE (reference sequence).

The chain employs TRBV27 and TRBJ2-7; tentative D call: TRBD1 (6 bases). Trimming left V 5 bases short and J 6 bases short, with 17 bases between. The CDR3 totals 14 residues. Germline V gene data show CDR1 as MNHEY and CDR2 as SMNVEV (reference sequence). CDR3 sequence reads: CASSPQVDSSEQYF. CDR3 nucleotides: TGTGCCAGCAGTCCTCAAGTGGACAGCAGCGAGCAGTACTTC.

This sequence joins TRBV2 and TRBJ2-5; 9 positions match TRBD1. The CDR3 contains 13 residues. J gave up 4 bases and V 6 bases, and 3 bases lay outside the gene matches. The germline CDR1 and CDR2 sequences are SNHLY and FYNNEI. CDR3 amino acids: CASRPTGGETQYF. The DNA for the CDR3 is TGTGCCAGCAGGCCGACAGGGGGAGAGACCCAGTACTTC.

CDR3 protein: CASSSGQMSSYEQYF. The CDR3 region has the DNA TGTGCCAGCAGCTCGGGACAGATGAGCTCCTACGAGCAGTACTTC. This chain joins TRBV5-6 and TRBJ2-7, with 7 positions matching TRBD1. The ends lost 3 bases at V and 0 bases at J; junction bases unmatched: 6. The CDR3 length is 15 residues. Germline lookup yields CDR1 SGHDT and CDR2 YYEEEE. Combining the CDR3 with reference TRBV5-6 and TRBJ2-7 gives the whole variable domain DAGVTQSPTHLIKTRGQQVTLRCSPKSGHDTVSWYQQALGQGPQFIFQYYEEEERQRGNFPDRFSGHQFPNYSSELNVNALLLGDSALYLCASSSGQMSSYEQYFGPGTRLTVT.

This clone was recorded a few times. The chain joins TRBV11-2 to TRBJ2-3; 9 bases align to TRBD1. The V gene's germline CDR1 is SGHAT and CDR2 FQNNGV. This CDR3 contains 14 residues. V trimming: 5 bases; J trimming: 4 bases; junction bases outside the gene matches: 4. CDR3: CASSVGQGSDTQYF. Written as DNA, the CDR3 is TGTGCCAGCAGCGTTGGACAGGGGTCAGATACGCAGTATTTT.

The V call is TRBV18, the J call TRBJ2-5; D is unresolved. This CDR3 comprises 13 residues. Looked up from germline, CDR1 is KGHSH and CDR2 is LQKENI. The V gene lost 2 bases and the J gene lost 2 bases, with 6 bases spanning the gap. CDR3 sequence (DNA): TGTGCCAGCTCACCAGTCCAACAAGAGACCCAGTACTTC. This gives the protein CASSPVQQETQYF.